The clone carrying this T cell receptor (beta chain) has a count of ten or more. The target antigen is unknown. The sample belongs to a study of T-cell memory formation after mild COVID-19. Findings of the study overall: The CD4+ clones that contracted clustered mainly within CM and EM, and the CD8+ clones concentrated in EMRA. Some clones that responded were present in memory (sampled pre-infection), which suggests cross-reactive memory joined. Later expanders leaned CD4+, whereas clones that contracted between day 15 and 85 were balanced CD4/CD8.

Constant-segment primers served in 5'RACE that generated TCR alpha and TCR beta cDNA libraries bearing sample barcodes and UMIs. MiXCR, applied by TCRdb to the 5' RACE reads, yields one record per CDR3 protein. This sample carries some 120,000 distinct CDR3 sequences, about 15% of them seen once, and the ten largest clones take about 15%. CDR3 length equals 17 residues. The germline V gene has CDR1 PRHDT and CDR2 FYEKMQ (reference sequence). Trimming removed 4 bases from V and 6 bases from J; junction bases left unmatched: 6. The sequenced sample was PBMCs or a T cell subset sorted from them (not recorded which). The clonotype was recovered from an adult woman who had mild COVID-19 (a few samples of this study predate the infection). Cell type and time point are not known. V gene TRBV13 combines with J gene TRBJ2-1, with 16 bases lining up with TRBD2. In DNA form, the CDR3 reads TGTGCCAGCAGCTCGTCGGGACTAGCGGGGGGGTCCAATGAGCAGTTCTTC. Encoded protein: CASSSSGLAGGSNEQFF.